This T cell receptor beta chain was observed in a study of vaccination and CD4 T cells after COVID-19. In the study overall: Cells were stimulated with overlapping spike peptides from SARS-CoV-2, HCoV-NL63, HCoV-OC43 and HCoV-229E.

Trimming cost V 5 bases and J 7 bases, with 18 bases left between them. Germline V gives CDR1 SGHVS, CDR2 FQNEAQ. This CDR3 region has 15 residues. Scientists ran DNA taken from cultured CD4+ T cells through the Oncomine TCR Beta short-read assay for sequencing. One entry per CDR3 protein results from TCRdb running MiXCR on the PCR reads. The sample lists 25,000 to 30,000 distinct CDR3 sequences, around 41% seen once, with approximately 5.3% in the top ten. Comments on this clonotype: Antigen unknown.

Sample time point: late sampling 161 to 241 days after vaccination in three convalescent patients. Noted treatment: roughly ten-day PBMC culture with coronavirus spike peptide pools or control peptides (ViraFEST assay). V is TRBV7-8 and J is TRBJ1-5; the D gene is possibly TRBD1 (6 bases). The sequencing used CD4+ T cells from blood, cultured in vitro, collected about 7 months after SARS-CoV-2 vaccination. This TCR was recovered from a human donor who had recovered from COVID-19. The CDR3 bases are TGTGCCAGCAGCCCTGACAGGTGGGGTGTGCAGCCCCAGCATTTT. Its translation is CASSPDRWGVQPQHF. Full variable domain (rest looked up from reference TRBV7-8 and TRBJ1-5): GAGVSQSPRYKVAKRGQDVALRCDPISGHVSLFWYQQALGQGPEFLTYFQNEAQLDKSGLPSDRFFAERPEGSVSTLKIQRTQQEDSAVYLCASSPDRWGVQPQHFGDGTRLSIL.